The subject of this entry is one T cell receptor (beta chain). The target antigen is unknown. This sample was taken from a study of T cell repertoires in cytomegalovirus infection. MiXCR was run by TCRdb on the reads, yielding one entry per CDR3 protein. The data contain some 920,000 distinct CDR3 sequences, about 33% of them singletons. Trimming stripped 3 bases from V and 9 bases from J, with 5 bases between. The CDR3 covers 10 residues. The germline CDR1 and CDR2 sequences are SGHVS and FNYEAQ. The sequencing used cultured CD8+ T cells from PBMCs, collected from culture after CMV antigen stimulation. The chain links TRBV7-6 to TRBJ1-2; D gene uncertain. This TCR was recovered from a human donor in good health (CMV status not recorded). Some clones in this sample may be carry-over from other donors' samples. The DNA of the CDR3 is TGTGCCAGCAGCTTGGAGAGCTACACCTTC. Translation: CASSLESYTF.